This section outlines one T cell receptor (beta chain) sequence together with its context. Its antigen is still unknown. The data originate from a study of regulatory T cells in long-lasting Graves disease. Broader study findings: Persistent disease preferred TRBV28, TRBJ1-2 and TRBJ2-5; new disease, TRBV20-1 and TRBJ2-1. Among the persistent patients, fewer than 3,000 public clonotypes were shared, more than the roughly 900 shared among new patients. The analysis examined peripheral blood only and excluded thyroid tissue.

Arm-PCR with iRepertoire HTBI primers amplified the CDR3 regions for these TCR beta libraries. From the multiplex PCR reads, TCRdb called clonotypes with MiXCR, one entry per CDR3 protein. The table shows around 430,000 distinct CDR3 sequences, with approximately 22% occurring only once. CDR1 and CDR2 (germline): LNHNV, YYDKDF (reference sequence). The germline V and J ends were trimmed by 1 base and 1 base, with 17 bases remaining between them. The CDR3 consists of 17 residues. Specified time point: persistent/refractory GD, antithyroid drugs over 5 years with positive TRAb. The TCR library was prepared using RNA isolated from PBMCs.

This specimen was peripheral blood mononuclear cells (PBMCs), taken when the disease was refractory, from a patient treated with antithyroid drugs. The clonotype originates from a female donor with Graves disease. The chain uses TRBV15 and TRBJ2-7, with D perhaps matching TRBD1 (5 bases). The DNA of the CDR3 is TGTGCCACCAGCAGAGGTGCCTTTACTGACAGATCCTACGAGCAGTACTTC. Its translation is CATSRGAFTDRSYEQYF.